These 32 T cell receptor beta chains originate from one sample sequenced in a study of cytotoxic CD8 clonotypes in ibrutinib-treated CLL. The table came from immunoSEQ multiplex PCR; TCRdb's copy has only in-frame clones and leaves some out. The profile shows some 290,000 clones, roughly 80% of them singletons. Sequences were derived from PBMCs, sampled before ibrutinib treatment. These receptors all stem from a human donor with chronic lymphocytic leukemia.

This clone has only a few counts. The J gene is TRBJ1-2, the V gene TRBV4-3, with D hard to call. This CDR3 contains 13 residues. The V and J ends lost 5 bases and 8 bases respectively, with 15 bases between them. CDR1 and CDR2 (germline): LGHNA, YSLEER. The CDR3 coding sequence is TGCGCCAGCAGCAGTCTACGGGATCGCGGCTACACCTTC. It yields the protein CASSSLRDRGYTF.

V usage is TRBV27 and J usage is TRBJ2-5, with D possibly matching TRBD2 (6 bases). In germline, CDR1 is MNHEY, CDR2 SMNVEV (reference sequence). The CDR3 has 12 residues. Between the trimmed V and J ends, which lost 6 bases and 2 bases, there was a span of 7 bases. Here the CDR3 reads CASRRGQETQYF. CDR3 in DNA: TGTGCCAGCAGACGGGGGCAAGAGACCCAGTACTTC.

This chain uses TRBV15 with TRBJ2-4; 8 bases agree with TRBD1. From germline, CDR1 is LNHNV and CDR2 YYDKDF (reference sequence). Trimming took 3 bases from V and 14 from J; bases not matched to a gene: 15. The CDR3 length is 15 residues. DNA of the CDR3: TGTGCCACCAGCAGTCGACCTTCCTACAGGGGGATCGAGTACTTC. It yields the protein CATSSRPSYRGIEYF.

In nucleotides, the CDR3 is TGTGCCAGCAGCCTGGAGGGTATTGGAAACACCATATATTTT. Its protein is CASSLEGIGNTIYF. The chain joins TRBV5-5 to TRBJ1-3; D is unclear. Trimming shortened V by 4 bases and J by 3 bases, and 11 bases separated the two germline ends. The CDR3 contains 14 residues. Germline V gene lookup returns CDR1 SGHKS and CDR2 YYEKEE (reference sequence).

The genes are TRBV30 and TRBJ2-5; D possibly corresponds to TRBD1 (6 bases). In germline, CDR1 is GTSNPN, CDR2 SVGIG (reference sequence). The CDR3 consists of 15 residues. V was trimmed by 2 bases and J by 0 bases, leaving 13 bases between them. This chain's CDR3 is CAWSLGYRDQETQYF. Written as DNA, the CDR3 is TGTGCCTGGAGTCTGGGTTACAGGGACCAAGAGACCCAGTACTTC.

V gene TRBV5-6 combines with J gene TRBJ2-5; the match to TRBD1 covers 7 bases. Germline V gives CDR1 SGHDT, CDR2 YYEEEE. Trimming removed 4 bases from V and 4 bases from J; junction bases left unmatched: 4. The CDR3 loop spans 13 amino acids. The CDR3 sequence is CASSLTGAETQYF. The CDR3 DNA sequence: TGTGCCAGCAGCCTAACAGGGGCAGAGACCCAGTACTTC.

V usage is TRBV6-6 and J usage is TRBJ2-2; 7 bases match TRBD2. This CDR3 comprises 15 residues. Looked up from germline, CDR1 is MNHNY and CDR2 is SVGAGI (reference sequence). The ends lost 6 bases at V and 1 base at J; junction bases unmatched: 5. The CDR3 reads CASRGSGWNTGELFF. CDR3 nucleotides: TGTGCCAGCAGAGGTAGCGGGTGGAACACCGGGGAGCTGTTTTTT.

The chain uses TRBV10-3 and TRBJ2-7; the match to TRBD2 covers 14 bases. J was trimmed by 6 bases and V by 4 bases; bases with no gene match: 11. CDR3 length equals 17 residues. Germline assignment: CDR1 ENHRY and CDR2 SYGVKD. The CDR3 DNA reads TGTGCCATCAGTGGGGGACTAGCGGGAGTTTTGTGGGGCGAGCAGTACTTC. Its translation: CAISGGLAGVLWGEQYF.

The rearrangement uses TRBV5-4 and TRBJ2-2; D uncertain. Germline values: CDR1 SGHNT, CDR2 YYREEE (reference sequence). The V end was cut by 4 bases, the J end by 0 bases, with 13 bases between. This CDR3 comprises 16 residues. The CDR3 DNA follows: TGTGCCAGCAGCCCACACGGGCCCTCGAACACCGGGGAGCTGTTTTTT. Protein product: CASSPHGPSNTGELFF.

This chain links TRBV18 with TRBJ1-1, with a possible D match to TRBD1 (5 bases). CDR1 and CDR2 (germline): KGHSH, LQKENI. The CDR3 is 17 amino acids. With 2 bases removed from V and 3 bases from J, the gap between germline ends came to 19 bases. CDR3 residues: CASSPIATHLGDTEAFF. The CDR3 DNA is TGTGCCAGCTCACCAATCGCTACTCACCTGGGGGACACTGAAGCTTTCTTT.

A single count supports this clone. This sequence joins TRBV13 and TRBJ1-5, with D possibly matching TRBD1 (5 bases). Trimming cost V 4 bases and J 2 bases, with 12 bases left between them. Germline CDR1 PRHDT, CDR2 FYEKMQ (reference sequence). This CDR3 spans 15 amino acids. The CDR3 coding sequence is TGTGCCAGCAGCTCTAGAGGGGCGCGCAATCAGCCCCAGCATTTT. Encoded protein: CASSSRGARNQPQHF.

The CDR3 spells CSVEDARDTSYGYTF. The CDR3 nucleotides read TGCAGCGTTGAAGACGCACGGGACACCTCCTATGGCTACACCTTC. The chain couples TRBV29-1 to TRBJ1-2; TRBD1 might be the D (6 bases). The V end was cut by 0 bases, the J end by 4 bases, with 15 bases between. This CDR3 comprises 15 residues. Looked up from germline, CDR1 is SQVTM and CDR2 is ANQGSEA.

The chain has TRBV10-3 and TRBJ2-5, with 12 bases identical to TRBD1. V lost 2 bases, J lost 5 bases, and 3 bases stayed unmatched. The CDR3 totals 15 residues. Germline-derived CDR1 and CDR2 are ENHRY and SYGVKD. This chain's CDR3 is CAISEGTGGLETQYF. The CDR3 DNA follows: TGTGCCATCAGTGAGGGGACAGGGGGCCTGGAGACCCAGTACTTC.

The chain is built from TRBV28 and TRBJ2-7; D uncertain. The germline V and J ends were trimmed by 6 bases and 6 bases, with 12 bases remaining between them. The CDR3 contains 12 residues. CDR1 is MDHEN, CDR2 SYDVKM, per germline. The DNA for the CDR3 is TGTGCCAGCAGCAGAGCGAGAGGCGAGCAGTACTTC. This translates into CASSRARGEQYF.

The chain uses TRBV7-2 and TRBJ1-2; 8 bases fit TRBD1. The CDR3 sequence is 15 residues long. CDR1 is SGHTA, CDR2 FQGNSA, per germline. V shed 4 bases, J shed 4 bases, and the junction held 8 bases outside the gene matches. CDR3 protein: CASSSDRDILYGYTF. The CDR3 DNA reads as TGTGCCAGCAGCTCGGACAGGGACATCCTCTATGGCTACACCTTC.

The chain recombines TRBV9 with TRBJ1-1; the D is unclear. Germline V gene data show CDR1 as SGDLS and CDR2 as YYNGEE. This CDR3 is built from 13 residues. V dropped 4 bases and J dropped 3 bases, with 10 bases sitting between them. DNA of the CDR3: TGTGCCAGCAGCTTCACGACGGACACTGAAGCTTTCTTT. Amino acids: CASSFTTDTEAFF.

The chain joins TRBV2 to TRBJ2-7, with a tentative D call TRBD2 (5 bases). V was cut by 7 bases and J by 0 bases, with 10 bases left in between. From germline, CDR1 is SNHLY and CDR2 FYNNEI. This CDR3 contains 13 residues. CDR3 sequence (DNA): TGTGCCAGCATCCCCCGGGGCTCCTACGAGCAGTACTTC. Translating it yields CASIPRGSYEQYF.

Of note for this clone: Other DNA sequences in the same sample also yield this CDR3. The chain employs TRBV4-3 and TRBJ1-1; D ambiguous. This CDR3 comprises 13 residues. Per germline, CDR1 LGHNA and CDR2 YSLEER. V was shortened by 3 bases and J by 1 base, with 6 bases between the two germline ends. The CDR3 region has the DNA TGCGCCAGCAGCCAGGACCGGAACACTGAAGCTTTCTTT. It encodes CASSQDRNTEAFF.

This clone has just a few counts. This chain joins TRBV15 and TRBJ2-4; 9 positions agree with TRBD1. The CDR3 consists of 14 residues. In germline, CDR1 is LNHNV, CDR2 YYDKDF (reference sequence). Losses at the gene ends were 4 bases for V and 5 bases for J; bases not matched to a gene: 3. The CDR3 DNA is TGTGCCACCAGCACCAGGACAGGGGAAAACATTCAGTACTTC. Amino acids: CATSTRTGENIQYF. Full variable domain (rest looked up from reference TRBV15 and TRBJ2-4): DAMVIQNPRYQVTQFGKPVTLSCSQTLNHNVMYWYQQKSSQAPKLLFHYYDKDFNNEADTPDNFQSRRPNTSFCFLDIRSPGLGDTAMYLCATSTRTGENIQYFGAGTRLSVL.

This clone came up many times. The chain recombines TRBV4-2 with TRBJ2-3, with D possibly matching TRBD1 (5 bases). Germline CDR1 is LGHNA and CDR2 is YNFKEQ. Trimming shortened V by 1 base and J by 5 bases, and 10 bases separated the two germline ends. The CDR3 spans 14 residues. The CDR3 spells CASSQGLREDTQYF. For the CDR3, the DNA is TGTGCCAGCAGCCAAGGGCTCAGGGAAGATACGCAGTATTTT.

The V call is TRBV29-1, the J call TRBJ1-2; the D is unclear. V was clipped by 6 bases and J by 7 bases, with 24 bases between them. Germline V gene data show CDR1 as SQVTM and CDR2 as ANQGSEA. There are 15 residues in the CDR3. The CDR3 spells CSVAVTGPPLGGYTF. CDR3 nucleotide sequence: TGCAGCGTCGCCGTAACCGGGCCACCCCTGGGTGGCTACACCTTC.

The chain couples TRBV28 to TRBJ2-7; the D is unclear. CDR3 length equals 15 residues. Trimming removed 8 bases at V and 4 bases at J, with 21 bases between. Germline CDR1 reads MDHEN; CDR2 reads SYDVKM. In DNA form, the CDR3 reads TGTGCCAGCGCGACATTCCCACCGACTTTTTACGAGCAGTACTTC. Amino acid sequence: CASATFPPTFYEQYF.

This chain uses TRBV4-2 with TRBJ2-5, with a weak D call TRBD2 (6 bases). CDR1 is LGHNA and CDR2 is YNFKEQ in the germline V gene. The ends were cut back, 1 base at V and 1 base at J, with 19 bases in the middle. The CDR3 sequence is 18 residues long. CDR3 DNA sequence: TGTGCCAGCAGCCAAGTAAATTCTGGGGGAGGCATCCAAGAGACCCAGTACTTC. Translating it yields CASSQVNSGGGIQETQYF.

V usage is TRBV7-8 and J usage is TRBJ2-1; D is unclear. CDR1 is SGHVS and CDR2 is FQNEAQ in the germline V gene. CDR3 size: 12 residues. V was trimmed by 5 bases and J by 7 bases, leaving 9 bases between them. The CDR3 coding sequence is TGTGCCAGCAGCCCAGAAAGGAATGAGCAGTTCTTC. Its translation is CASSPERNEQFF.

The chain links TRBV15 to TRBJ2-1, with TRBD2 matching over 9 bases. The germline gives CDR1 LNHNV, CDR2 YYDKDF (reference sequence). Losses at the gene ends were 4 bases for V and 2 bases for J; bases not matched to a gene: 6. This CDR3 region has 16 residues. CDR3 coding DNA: TGTGCCACCAGCAAGAGACTAGCGGATGCCTACAATGAGCAGTTCTTC. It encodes CATSKRLADAYNEQFF. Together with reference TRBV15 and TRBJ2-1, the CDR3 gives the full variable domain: DAMVIQNPRYQVTQFGKPVTLSCSQTLNHNVMYWYQQKSSQAPKLLFHYYDKDFNNEADTPDNFQSRRPNTSFCFLDIRSPGLGDTAMYLCATSKRLADAYNEQFFGPGTRLTVL.

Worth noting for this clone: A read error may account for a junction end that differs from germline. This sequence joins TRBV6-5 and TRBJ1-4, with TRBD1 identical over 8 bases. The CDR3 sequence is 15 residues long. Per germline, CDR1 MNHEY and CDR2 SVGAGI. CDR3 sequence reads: CASSYYRGTSEKLFF. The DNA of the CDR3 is TGTGCCAGCAGTTACTACAGGGGGACTAGTGAAAAACTGTTTTTT.

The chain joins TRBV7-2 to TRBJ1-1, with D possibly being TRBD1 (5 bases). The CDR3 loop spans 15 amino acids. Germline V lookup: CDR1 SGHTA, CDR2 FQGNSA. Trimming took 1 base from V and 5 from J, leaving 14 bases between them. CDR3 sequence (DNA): TGTGCCAGCAGCTTAGTAGGAGCAGGGTTGACTGAAGCTTTCTTT. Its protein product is CASSLVGAGLTEAFF. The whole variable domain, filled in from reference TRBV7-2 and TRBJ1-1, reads GAGVSQSPSNKVTEKGKDVELRCDPISGHTALYWYRQSLGQGLEFLIYFQGNSAPDKSGLPSDRFSAERTGGSVSTLTIQRTQQEDSAVYLCASSLVGAGLTEAFFGQGTRLTVV.

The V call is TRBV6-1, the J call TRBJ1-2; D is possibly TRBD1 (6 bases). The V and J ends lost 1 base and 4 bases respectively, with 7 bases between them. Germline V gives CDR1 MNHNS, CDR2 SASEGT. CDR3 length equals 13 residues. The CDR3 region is CASSEGTVYGYTF. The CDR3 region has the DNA TGTGCCAGCAGTGAAGGGACAGTCTATGGCTACACCTTC.

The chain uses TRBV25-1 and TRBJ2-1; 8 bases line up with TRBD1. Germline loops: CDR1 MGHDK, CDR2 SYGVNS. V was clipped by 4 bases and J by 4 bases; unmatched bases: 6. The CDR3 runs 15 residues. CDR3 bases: TGTGCCAGCAGTGCAAACAGGGGGTATTACAATGAGCAGTTCTTC. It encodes CASSANRGYYNEQFF.

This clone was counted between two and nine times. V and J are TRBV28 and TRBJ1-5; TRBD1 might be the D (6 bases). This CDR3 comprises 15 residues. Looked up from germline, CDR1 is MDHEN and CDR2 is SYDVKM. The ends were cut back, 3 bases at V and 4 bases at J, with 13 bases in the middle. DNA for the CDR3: TGTGCCAGCAGTTTGGACAGAGGTATTAATCAGCCCCAGCATTTT. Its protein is CASSLDRGINQPQHF.

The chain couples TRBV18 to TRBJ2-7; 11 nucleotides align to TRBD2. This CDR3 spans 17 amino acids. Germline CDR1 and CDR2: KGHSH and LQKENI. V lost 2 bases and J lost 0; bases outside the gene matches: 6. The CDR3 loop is CASSPLASGRISYEQYF. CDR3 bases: TGTGCCAGCTCACCATTGGCTAGCGGGAGGATCTCCTACGAGCAGTACTTC.

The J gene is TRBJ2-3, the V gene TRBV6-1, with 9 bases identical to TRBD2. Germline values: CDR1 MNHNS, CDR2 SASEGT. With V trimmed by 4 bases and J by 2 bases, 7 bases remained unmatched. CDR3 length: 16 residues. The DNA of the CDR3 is TGTGCCAGCAGTGCCCGCCTAGCGGGGCACACAGATACGCAGTATTTT. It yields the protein CASSARLAGHTDTQYF.